At least ten counts were recorded for the clone carrying this T cell receptor beta chain. The antigen is not known. This entry comes from a study of naive and memory T cell subsets. The study, taken as a whole, reports: Clonotypes are single alpha or beta chains, not paired receptors. Naive repertoires, especially CD8, held a few larger clonotypes, possibly memory cells re-expressing CD45RA.

The beta constant-region primer was an equimolar mix of two oligonucleotides covering TRBC1 and TRBC2. Nested alpha and beta constant-region primers with the SP2 primer drove four PCR rounds on ligated cDNA. Each CDR3 protein is one row after TCRdb ran MiXCR on the UMI-ligation and nested PCR reads. The table has over 90,000 distinct CDR3 sequences, around 11% seen once; the top ten hold more than 0.11%. After CD4 positive bead selection, the CD4-negative fraction gave CD8 T cells. Trimming cost V 2 bases and J 1 base, with 7 bases left between them. The CDR3 is 14 amino acids. CDR1 and CDR2 from the germline V gene are SGHNT and YENEEA.

Input material: naive CD4+ T cells from blood. This sequence joins TRBV11-3 and TRBJ2-3; D unresolved. This receptor was taken from a human donor in good health. This CDR3 is CASSLIGGTDTQYF. The CDR3 bases are TGTGCCAGCAGCTTAATTGGAGGCACAGATACGCAGTATTTT.